This entry concerns a single TCR beta chain. Its antigen is undetermined. The sample comes from a study of cytomegalovirus exposure and HLA in healthy donors. General study results and limits: In a later analysis, donors in an Asian-associated ancestry cluster reportedly had fewer N-insertions in productive TCRs than the cohort mean.

CDR3 length equals 14 residues. V was trimmed by 0 bases and J by 6 bases, leaving 11 bases between them. Per germline, CDR1 KGHSH and CDR2 LQKENI. PCR primers comprised 60 Vbeta and 13 Jbeta primers. Clones were read by immunoSEQ multiplex PCR, and TCRdb kept only the in-frame ones, dropping some. This table lists roughly 76,000 clones. Source material: PBMCs. The V call is TRBV18, the J call TRBJ1-1; D may be TRBD1 (6 bases). This clonotype was sampled from a female donor in good health and CMV-seropositive. CDR3: CASSPPAGAAEAFF. The CDR3, as DNA: TGTGCCAGCTCACCACCGGCGGGGGCCGCTGAAGCTTTCTTT. Full variable domain (rest looked up from reference TRBV18 and TRBJ1-1): NAGVMQNPRHLVRRRGQEARLRCSPMKGHSHVYWYRQLPEEGLKFMVYLQKENIIDESGMPKERFSAEFPKEGPSILRIQQVVRGDSAAYFCASSPPAGAAEAFFGQGTRLTVV.